This entry describes one T cell receptor (beta chain). Its antigen remains unidentified. The data derive from a study of T-cell reconstitution after alpha-beta-depleted transplantation in children. Findings and limits, study-wide: T-cell numbers and diversity, one year after transplant, stemmed largely from T cells that were newly produced. Several hundred expanded graft clones reportedly supplied alpha-beta T cells about two months after transplant. The study traced high day-60 TCRbeta diversity in some patients to surviving recipient T cells and thymic progenitors.

Preparation of the TCRbeta library was carried out with unique molecular identifiers. TCRdb analysed the PCR reads with MiXCR anew, one entry per CDR3 protein. The sample consists of about a million distinct CDR3 sequences, roughly 29% of them appearing once. Unmatched junction bases numbered 10, after V lost 3 bases and J lost 6 bases. This CDR3 spans 16 amino acids. CDR1 SGHRS and CDR2 YFSETQ come from the germline V gene. The receptor comes from a boy under two years old who had a stem cell transplant for SCID, so the T cells may come from the graft donor. This chain uses TRBV5-1 with TRBJ2-3; 10 bases align to TRBD1. Sequencing used PBMCs, mostly from graft donor cells, obtained 360 days after TCRalphabeta/CD19-depleted stem cell transplant. The DNA for the CDR3 is TGCGCCAGCAGCTACGCAGACAGGGGGCTAGGCGATACGCAGTATTTT. It specifies CASSYADRGLGDTQYF.